The 31 T cell receptor beta chains below all came from one sample that was sequenced in a study of beta chain features in type 1 diabetes. As every portion of the isolated RNA was reverse transcribed, the sequencing read expressed TCRB transcripts. Assay used: immunoSEQ multiplex PCR; TCRdb lists only in-frame clones, some missing. The sample carries around 280,000 clones, 8% recorded once. The sequencing sample was made of central memory CD4+ T cells from blood. These receptors originate from a woman under 30 in good health.

This chain joins TRBV9 and TRBJ2-4; D remains ambiguous. The CDR3 spans 14 residues. Germline CDR1 SGDLS, CDR2 YYNGEE. Trimming shortened V by 0 bases and J by 0 bases, and 4 bases separated the two germline ends. CDR3 amino acids: CASSVDVAKNIQYF. CDR3 sequence (DNA): TGTGCCAGCAGCGTAGATGTAGCCAAAAACATTCAGTACTTC.

The chain combines TRBV7-2 with TRBJ2-1; D may match TRBD1 or TRBD2 (5 bases each). CDR1 is SGHTA, CDR2 FQGNSA, per germline. The V and J ends lost 5 bases and 10 bases respectively, with 24 bases between them. This CDR3 spans 16 amino acids. The CDR3 loop is CASSDIWQAGASEQFF. In DNA form, the CDR3 reads TGTGCCAGCAGCGATATATGGCAGGCCGGGGCCTCCGAGCAGTTCTTC.

This clone was picked up one time. The genes are TRBV11-3 and TRBJ2-1; a weak D match, TRBD1 (5 bases). The ends were cut back, 4 bases at V and 4 bases at J, with 14 bases in the middle. Per the germline V gene, CDR1 is SGHNT and CDR2 is YENEEA. This CDR3 is built from 15 residues. The CDR3 region has the DNA TGTGCCAGCAGCTCAGGGTTACAGAGGTACAATGAGCAGTTCTTC. Amino acids: CASSSGLQRYNEQFF.

This chain connects TRBV7-9 to TRBJ2-5, with D unclear. The CDR3 is made up of 14 amino acids. V lost 5 bases, J lost 5 bases, and 15 bases lay in between. Germline CDR1 SEHNR, CDR2 FQNEAQ (reference sequence). Written as DNA, the CDR3 is TGTGCCAGCAGCCCAGGACCGAGTCAGGAGACCCAGTACTTC. It encodes CASSPGPSQETQYF.

This clone has just a few counts. The chain has TRBV6-5 and TRBJ2-1; 8 positions match TRBD1. The V gene end was trimmed by 6 bases and the J gene end by 8 bases; junction bases not matched to a gene: 6. CDR1 is MNHEY, CDR2 SVGAGI, per germline. The CDR3 totals 13 residues. The chain's CDR3 is CASRRQGTHEQFF. The CDR3 DNA follows: TGTGCCAGCAGACGACAGGGGACCCATGAGCAGTTCTTC.

The table lists this clone with a few counts. The rearrangement uses TRBV5-1 and TRBJ2-7; maybe TRBD2 (5 bases). CDR3 size: 16 residues. V dropped 2 bases and J dropped 3 bases, with 18 bases sitting between them. In germline, CDR1 is SGHRS, CDR2 YFSETQ. CDR3 region: CASSFGHNLGNYEQYF. CDR3 nucleotides: TGCGCCAGCAGCTTTGGTCATAACCTCGGGAACTACGAGCAGTACTTC.

This clone was seen a handful of times. The chain joins TRBV29-1 to TRBJ1-2, with TRBD1 as a possible D gene (5 bases). Germline CDR1 and CDR2: SQVTM and ANQGSEA. CDR3 length: 11 amino acids. V was shortened by 2 bases and J by 7 bases, with 8 bases between the two germline ends. This chain's CDR3 is CSVESGLGYTF. The CDR3 DNA sequence: TGCAGCGTTGAATCAGGGCTTGGCTACACCTTC.

The V and J genes are TRBV9 and TRBJ1-1; D possibly corresponds to TRBD1 (5 bases). V was pared by 4 bases and J by 5 bases, with 18 bases between. The CDR3 is 15 residues long. CDR1 and CDR2 from the germline V gene are SGDLS and YYNGEE. The CDR3 protein is CASSSQGERGTEAFF. The CDR3 region has the DNA TGTGCCAGCAGCTCACAAGGGGAGCGGGGGACTGAAGCTTTCTTT.

The chain uses TRBV5-1 and TRBJ2-7; D could derive from TRBD1 or TRBD2 (5 bases each). Germline CDR1 reads SGHRS; CDR2 reads YFSETQ. Trimming removed 0 bases at V and 3 bases at J, with 16 bases between. The CDR3 contains 16 residues. In DNA, the CDR3 is TGCGCCAGCAGCTTGGGTGGGGGACCCAACCTCTACGAGCAGTACTTC. Protein: CASSLGGGPNLYEQYF.

In its sample, this clone was seen a few times. The chain has TRBV5-1 and TRBJ1-2; unclear D gene. Germline V gives CDR1 SGHRS, CDR2 YFSETQ. The CDR3 runs to 15 residues. V lost 0 bases, J lost 8 bases, and 17 bases lay in between. CDR3 sequence (DNA): TGCGCCAGCAGCTTGGATTTTCGGGGAGGAGAGGGCTACACCTTC. This translates into CASSLDFRGGEGYTF.

This clone was seen only a few times. The chain links TRBV27 to TRBJ2-5; 7 bases agree with TRBD2. The CDR3 runs 16 residues. J lost 5 bases, V lost 2 bases, and 11 bases had no gene match. The germline CDR1 and CDR2 sequences are MNHEY and SMNVEV (reference sequence). CDR3 loop: CASSLSWRGSGETQYF. The CDR3 DNA reads TGTGCCAGCAGTTTAAGTTGGCGGGGGAGTGGGGAGACCCAGTACTTC.

Worth noting for this clone: Since a much larger clone is just one base distant, this may be a read error. The chain recombines TRBV5-6 with TRBJ1-1, with no clear D. Germline CDR1 is SGHDT and CDR2 is YYEEEE. Between the trimmed V and J ends, which lost 0 bases and 1 base, there was a span of 4 bases. This CDR3 is 13 amino acids long. CDR3 DNA: TGTGCCAGCAGCTTGGATCCGAACACTGAAGCTTTCTTT. It encodes CASSLDPNTEAFF.

This clone was found a few times. The chain combines TRBV28 with TRBJ2-1; 10 nucleotides align to TRBD2. The V and J ends lost 6 bases and 10 bases, in that order; junction bases with no gene match: 9. This CDR3 comprises 14 residues. Per the germline V gene, CDR1 is MDHEN and CDR2 is SYDVKM. CDR3 amino acids: CASSQGLAPLEQFF. Here the CDR3 DNA reads TGTGCCAGCAGCCAGGGACTAGCGCCTCTAGAGCAGTTCTTC.

This clone was seen more than once but under ten times. The CDR3 region has the DNA TGTGCCAGCAGCTTACTAGCGGGCACCGGGGAGCTGTTTTTT. This gives the protein CASSLLAGTGELFF. The chain joins TRBV7-2 to TRBJ2-2; 8 nucleotides agree with TRBD2. J was trimmed by 4 bases and V by 2 bases; bases with no gene match: 0. Germline V gene data show CDR1 as SGHTA and CDR2 as FQGNSA. CDR3 length: 14 amino acids.

This clone came up a few times. The chain is built from TRBV27 and TRBJ1-1, with 8 bases aligning to TRBD1. The CDR3 spans 16 residues. J lost 1 base, V lost 6 bases, and 10 bases had no gene match. Germline V gene lookup returns CDR1 MNHEY and CDR2 SMNVEV (reference sequence). CDR3 bases: TGTGCCAGCAGCCCACCAACCGGGACAGGGAACACTGAAGCTTTCTTT. Translating it yields CASSPPTGTGNTEAFF.

The V and J genes are TRBV4-2 and TRBJ2-5; the D is unclear. The CDR3 extends over 14 amino acids. Trimming stripped 4 bases from V and 4 bases from J, with 13 bases between. Germline lookup yields CDR1 LGHNA and CDR2 YNFKEQ. The CDR3 coding sequence is TGTGCCAGCAGCCCGACTCTCACGGGAGAGACCCAGTACTTC. It codes for CASSPTLTGETQYF.

V usage is TRBV6-6 and J usage is TRBJ1-2; the D is unclear. The CDR3 spans 13 residues. Deletions cut 5 bases from V and 8 bases from J, with 15 bases between. Germline loops: CDR1 MNHNY, CDR2 SVGAGI (reference sequence). The CDR3 DNA reads TGTGCCAGCAGTCCTACACGGGATCGAGGCTACACCTTC. Translating gives CASSPTRDRGYTF.

The chain combines TRBV29-1 with TRBJ2-5; the D gene is possibly TRBD1 (6 bases). CDR1 and CDR2 from the germline V gene are SQVTM and ANQGSEA. Trimming took 6 bases from V and 5 from J, leaving 19 bases between them. CDR3 length: 14 residues. The CDR3 protein is CSVLSQGSGETQYF. The CDR3 bases are TGCAGCGTCCTATCCCAGGGGTCAGGGGAGACCCAGTACTTC.

This clone was found a few times. The chain carries TRBV28 and TRBJ2-3; 8 nucleotides match TRBD2. CDR3 length: 15 amino acids. V was pared by 4 bases and J by 4 bases, with 7 bases of the junction left unmatched. CDR1 MDHEN and CDR2 SYDVKM come from the germline V gene. CDR3: CASSWSAGGPDTQYF. The DNA for the CDR3 is TGTGCCAGCAGTTGGAGCGCGGGGGGTCCAGATACGCAGTATTTT.

This chain links TRBV16 with TRBJ1-4, with 9 positions matching TRBD1. V was pared by 4 bases and J by 8 bases, with 8 bases of the junction left unmatched. CDR1 and CDR2 (germline): KGHSY, FQNENV. The CDR3 has 15 residues. The chain's CDR3 is CASSRPGQGMEKLFF. DNA of the CDR3: TGTGCCAGCAGCCGTCCGGGACAGGGAATGGAAAAACTGTTTTTT.

This clone was observed a handful of times. The chain combines TRBV7-8 with TRBJ2-3; TRBD1 matches at 8 bases. Germline CDR1 reads SGHVS; CDR2 reads FQNEAQ. CDR3 length: 16 amino acids. The J segment lost 2 bases and the V segment lost 1 base, leaving 5 bases of the junction unmatched. CDR3 region: CASSLDGQGYTDTQYF. Written as DNA, the CDR3 is TGTGCCAGCAGCTTAGATGGACAGGGTTACACAGATACGCAGTATTTT. The full variable domain, completed using reference TRBV7-8 and TRBJ2-3, is GAGVSQSPRYKVAKRGQDVALRCDPISGHVSLFWYQQALGQGPEFLTYFQNEAQLDKSGLPSDRFFAERPEGSVSTLKIQRTQQEDSAVYLCASSLDGQGYTDTQYFGPGTRLTVL.

This clone was observed at least ten times. This chain connects TRBV29-1 to TRBJ1-2, with a tentative D call TRBD1 (5 bases). Deletions cut 2 bases from V and 2 bases from J, with 9 bases between. Germline V gene data show CDR1 as SQVTM and CDR2 as ANQGSEA. The CDR3 has 13 amino acids. CDR3 bases: TGCAGCGTTGAACTGGGGCTCAACTATGGCTACACCTTC. Translating it yields CSVELGLNYGYTF.

This clone was recorded a few times. CDR3 sequence: CAITFAGVGEQFF. DNA for the CDR3: TGTGCCATCACTTTTGCAGGGGTGGGTGAGCAGTTCTTC. The chain links TRBV10-3 to TRBJ2-1; possibly TRBD1 for D (6 bases). The germline V gene has CDR1 ENHRY and CDR2 SYGVKD. V was clipped by 7 bases and J by 9 bases, with 16 bases between them. The CDR3 extends over 13 amino acids.

This clone occurred a few times. The CDR3: CASSLTGEGTEAFF. CDR3 coding DNA: TGTGCCAGCAGTCTGACAGGGGAGGGTACTGAAGCTTTCTTT. V usage is TRBV7-9 and J usage is TRBJ1-1; TRBD1 agrees at 8 bases. This CDR3 is built from 14 residues. Trimming removed 6 bases from V and 5 bases from J; junction bases left unmatched: 8. CDR1 and CDR2 from the germline V gene are SEHNR and FQNEAQ (reference sequence).

This clone turned up a few times. V is TRBV7-2 and J is TRBJ1-1; unclear D gene. The V and J ends lost 7 bases and 4 bases respectively, with 13 bases between them. Germline loops: CDR1 SGHTA, CDR2 FQGNSA. This CDR3 is 13 amino acids long. CDR3: CASIAQFGTEAFF. CDR3 nucleotide sequence: TGTGCCAGCATCGCACAGTTCGGCACTGAAGCTTTCTTT.

The sample holds a few counts of this clone. V usage is TRBV6-1 and J usage is TRBJ2-1; D is uncertain. V was trimmed by 4 bases and J by 9 bases, leaving 13 bases between them. CDR1 and CDR2 from the germline V gene are MNHNS and SASEGT. The CDR3 length is 13 residues. CDR3 nucleotides: TGTGCCAGCAGTGTGCGAGGTCTCAGTGAGCAGTTCTTC. Translation gives CASSVRGLSEQFF.

The rearrangement uses TRBV7-2 and TRBJ2-7; D gene uncertain. Germline CDR1 and CDR2: SGHTA and FQGNSA. The CDR3 extends over 15 amino acids. Trimming removed 2 bases at V and 2 bases at J, with 13 bases between. The CDR3 here is CASSLNLLSAYEQYV. CDR3 sequence (DNA): TGTGCCAGCAGCTTAAATCTACTGTCAGCCTACGAGCAGTACGTC.

The genes are TRBV5-4 and TRBJ2-2; D remains unclear. Germline V CDR1 and CDR2: SGHNT, YYREEE (reference sequence). This CDR3 has 11 residues. V lost 6 bases and J 5 bases, leaving 5 bases between the germline ends. CDR3 residues: CASTSTGELFF. CDR3 nucleotide sequence: TGTGCCAGCACCTCAACCGGGGAGCTGTTTTTT.

This clone was observed a handful of times. The CDR3 DNA reads TGTGCCAGCAGTGAACGAGCGAGCTCCTACAATGAGCAGTTCTTC. Translating gives CASSERASSYNEQFF. The chain couples TRBV6-1 to TRBJ2-1; unclear D gene. Deletions cut 2 bases from V and 0 bases from J, with 8 bases between. CDR1 and CDR2 from the germline V gene are MNHNS and SASEGT. The CDR3 covers 15 residues.

At least ten counts were recorded for this clone. The V and J genes are TRBV18 and TRBJ2-2; TRBD2 might be the D (5 bases). Germline CDR1 KGHSH, CDR2 LQKENI. Trimming took 3 bases from V and 6 from J, leaving 8 bases between them. The CDR3 is made up of 13 amino acids. CDR3 in amino acids: CASSPPGSGELFF. The CDR3 DNA is TGTGCCAGCTCACCTCCGGGGTCCGGGGAGCTGTTTTTT.

This clone was counted a few times. The V gene is TRBV6-6, the J gene TRBJ2-5, with D uncertain. CDR3 length: 16 residues. Trimming shortened V by 0 bases and J by 2 bases, and 13 bases separated the two germline ends. CDR1 MNHNY and CDR2 SVGAGI come from the germline V gene (reference sequence). Written as DNA, the CDR3 is TGTGCCAGCAGTTACTCGTCGGCGTTCCCTCAAGAGACCCAGTACTTC. This codes for CASSYSSAFPQETQYF.